The 21 T cell receptor beta chains below all came from one sample that was sequenced in a study of OX40 agonist ivuxolimab in advanced cancers. Only in-frame clones appear in the TCRdb table, and some are missing; sequencing was by immunoSEQ multiplex PCR. The sample has over 55,000 clones; about 84% are singletons. The input for sequencing was CD4+ or CD8+ T cells sorted from blood, taken in a trial of the OX40 agonist ivuxolimab. All receptors derive from an adult with an advanced solid tumor such as melanoma, head and neck, liver or kidney cancer.

The chain combines TRBV5-6 with TRBJ1-3; D ambiguous. Germline lookup yields CDR1 SGHDT and CDR2 YYEEEE. The CDR3 extends over 14 amino acids. V dropped 1 base and J dropped 0 bases, with 5 bases sitting between them. The CDR3: CASSLRGSGNTIYF. The CDR3 DNA is TGTGCCAGCAGCTTGCGTGGCTCTGGAAACACCATATATTTT.

The gene calls are TRBV18 and TRBJ1-1; TRBD1 agrees at 10 bases. Germline values: CDR1 KGHSH, CDR2 LQKENI. With 4 bases clipped from V and 3 bases from J, the junction kept 5 bases outside the gene matches. The CDR3 has 15 residues. The CDR3 nucleotides read TGTGCCAGCTCACAACGACAGGGGGCGGACACTGAAGCTTTCTTT. It translates to CASSQRQGADTEAFF.

The rearrangement uses TRBV5-6 and TRBJ1-1; 10 bases are a match to TRBD1. J lost 6 bases, V lost 0 bases, and 2 bases had no gene match. This CDR3 spans 14 amino acids. Germline V gene sequence: CDR1 SGHDT, CDR2 YYEEEE. The CDR3 is CASSLGQGAAEAFF. The CDR3 DNA reads TGTGCCAGCAGCTTGGGACAGGGGGCCGCTGAAGCTTTCTTT.

V and J are TRBV5-5 and TRBJ2-7; the D gene is possibly TRBD2 (6 bases). Germline V gene sequence: CDR1 SGHKS, CDR2 YYEKEE (reference sequence). Trimming took 4 bases from V and 1 from J, leaving 12 bases between them. The CDR3 is made up of 14 amino acids. Here the CDR3 reads CASSAGLVSYEQYF. For the CDR3, the DNA is TGTGCCAGCAGCGCGGGACTTGTATCCTACGAGCAGTACTTC.

V and J are TRBV2 and TRBJ2-1; D unresolved. The germline V gene has CDR1 SNHLY and CDR2 FYNNEI. The CDR3 runs to 15 residues. V shed 2 bases and J shed 0 bases, with 8 bases lying between them. The DNA of the CDR3 is TGTGCCAGCAGTGAATTCCCCAGCTCCTACAATGAGCAGTTCTTC. This codes for CASSEFPSSYNEQFF.

The chain uses TRBV29-1 and TRBJ2-1; 14 nucleotides align to TRBD2. The V and J ends lost 8 bases and 3 bases, in that order; junction bases with no gene match: 15. In germline, CDR1 is SQVTM, CDR2 ANQGSEA. This CDR3 comprises 18 residues. CDR3 nucleotide sequence: TGCAGCACCTCGTCCGGGACTAGCGGGAGTAAGGGCTACAATGAGCAGTTCTTC. Its protein is CSTSSGTSGSKGYNEQFF.

The chain has TRBV15 and TRBJ2-5, with D perhaps TRBD1 (6 bases). The germline CDR1 and CDR2 sequences are LNHNV and YYDKDF (reference sequence). With 0 bases removed from V and 1 base from J, the gap between germline ends came to 15 bases. The CDR3 runs to 17 residues. CDR3 sequence: CATSRDLIGGGQETQYF. CDR3 nucleotide sequence: TGTGCCACCAGCAGAGATTTGATAGGGGGTGGCCAAGAGACCCAGTACTTC.

The chain has TRBV7-9 and TRBJ2-5; maybe TRBD2 (5 bases). V was pared by 1 base and J by 3 bases, with 6 bases between. In germline, CDR1 is SEHNR, CDR2 FQNEAQ (reference sequence). This CDR3 contains 13 residues. CDR3 loop: CASSLGGKETQYF. The CDR3 DNA reads TGTGCCAGCAGCTTAGGAGGGAAAGAGACCCAGTACTTC.

The chain has TRBV7-9 and TRBJ1-1, with 7 nucleotides matching TRBD1. J lost 5 bases, V lost 5 bases, and 8 bases had no gene match. Germline lookup yields CDR1 SEHNR and CDR2 FQNEAQ (reference sequence). The CDR3 contains 14 residues. The CDR3 here is CASSLTGDGTEAFF. Written as DNA, the CDR3 is TGTGCCAGCAGCCTAACAGGGGACGGGACTGAAGCTTTCTTT.

This clone came up many times. This chain joins TRBV5-1 and TRBJ1-4, with 10 bases aligning to TRBD1. Germline V lookup: CDR1 SGHRS, CDR2 YFSETQ. J was trimmed by 8 bases and V by 3 bases; bases with no gene match: 7. This CDR3 has 15 residues. The chain's CDR3 is CASSSYGQGGEKLFF. CDR3 coding DNA: TGCGCCAGCAGCTCCTACGGACAGGGGGGCGAAAAACTGTTTTTT. Together with reference TRBV5-1 and TRBJ1-4, the CDR3 gives the full variable domain: KAGVTQTPRYLIKTRGQQVTLSCSPISGHRSVSWYQQTPGQGLQFLFEYFSETQRNKGNFPGRFSGRQFSNSRSEMNVSTLELGDSALYLCASSSYGQGGEKLFFGSGTQLSVL.

This clone has just one count. The chain links TRBV4-1 to TRBJ1-3; perhaps TRBD1 as D (5 bases). The CDR3 covers 15 residues. Germline loops: CDR1 MGHRA, CDR2 YSYEKL. V lost 4 bases and J lost 0, with 10 bases in between. CDR3 nucleotides: TGCGCCAGCAGCCCGACAGCGACCTCTGGAAACACCATATATTTT. As protein: CASSPTATSGNTIYF.

The chain couples TRBV7-2 to TRBJ1-1; D uncertain. Per germline, CDR1 SGHTA and CDR2 FQGNSA. This CDR3 spans 13 amino acids. V was pared by 0 bases and J by 6 bases, with 8 bases between. The CDR3 bases are TGTGCCAGCAGCTTAGCGCAATGGGCTGAAGCTTTCTTT. Translating it yields CASSLAQWAEAFF.

This clone was detected a few times. The CDR3 is CASSPRSVVGYEQYF. The DNA for the CDR3 is TGTGCCAGCAGTCCTAGGTCGGTAGTAGGATACGAGCAGTACTTC. The rearrangement uses TRBV6-6 and TRBJ2-7; D remains ambiguous. The V gene's germline CDR1 is MNHNY and CDR2 SVGAGI (reference sequence). There are 15 residues in the CDR3. V gave up 5 bases and J gave up 4 bases, with 18 bases separating them.

This chain connects TRBV7-6 to TRBJ2-7; 9 nucleotides line up with TRBD1. The germline V gene has CDR1 SGHVS and CDR2 FNYEAQ. This CDR3 region has 14 residues. Trimming removed 10 bases from V and 3 bases from J; junction bases left unmatched: 10. The CDR3 reads CATPPGTGNYEQYV. The CDR3 region has the DNA TGTGCCACCCCGCCAGGGACAGGGAACTACGAGCAGTACGTC.

The chain has TRBV5-6 and TRBJ2-5, with 7 bases fitting TRBD2. J was trimmed by 5 bases and V by 3 bases; bases with no gene match: 10. The CDR3 spans 15 residues. Germline V CDR1 and CDR2: SGHDT, YYEEEE. Here the CDR3 reads CASSSGLRGEETQYF. As DNA, the CDR3 is TGTGCCAGCAGCTCGGGACTCCGGGGGGAGGAGACCCAGTACTTC.

In its sample, this clone was seen once. The chain joins TRBV28 to TRBJ1-2, with D maybe TRBD1 (5 bases). The CDR3 loop spans 15 amino acids. V was trimmed by 0 bases and J by 5 bases, leaving 13 bases between them. In germline, CDR1 is MDHEN, CDR2 SYDVKM. The DNA of the CDR3 is TGTGCCAGCAGTTTATGGGGGCCCGCCGGATATGGCTACACCTTC. Its protein is CASSLWGPAGYGYTF.

V usage is TRBV4-3 and J usage is TRBJ2-1; D not certain. V was pared by 1 base and J by 0 bases, with 7 bases between. The CDR3 is made up of 15 amino acids. CDR1 is LGHNA and CDR2 is YSLEER in the germline V gene. Written as DNA, the CDR3 is TGCGCCAGCAGCCAAGGGTTTTACTCCTACAATGAGCAGTTCTTC. Its translation: CASSQGFYSYNEQFF.

The chain recombines TRBV10-1 with TRBJ2-7, with D perhaps matching TRBD1 (5 bases). Germline assignment: CDR1 WNHNN and CDR2 SYGVQD (reference sequence). This CDR3 is built from 16 residues. V lost 7 bases and J 2 bases, leaving 21 bases between the germline ends. DNA for the CDR3: TGCGCCAGCAATCGTTGGATTCGACAGTCGACCTACGAGCAGTACGTC. It encodes CASNRWIRQSTYEQYV.

The CDR3 bases are TGTGCCAGCTCACCACGAGGGCTAGATTTGAACACTGAAGCTTTCTTT. Residues: CASSPRGLDLNTEAFF. The rearrangement uses TRBV18 and TRBJ1-1; D remains ambiguous. V was clipped by 1 base and J by 0 bases, with 12 bases between them. The length of the CDR3 is 16 residues. CDR1 is KGHSH, CDR2 LQKENI, per germline.

The chain uses TRBV27 and TRBJ1-5; 7 bases are shared with TRBD1. The CDR3 is 15 amino acids. With V trimmed by 4 bases and J by 3 bases, 6 bases remained unmatched. CDR1 is MNHEY and CDR2 is SMNVEV in the germline V gene (reference sequence). The CDR3, as DNA: TGTGCCAGCAGTTCCCGACAGGGATTCAATCAGCCCCAGCATTTT. Its translation is CASSSRQGFNQPQHF.

The chain recombines TRBV21-1 with TRBJ1-2; no DNA check was done on the table's D call, TRBD1. TRBV21-1 is given as a pseudogene. CDR3 length: 13 amino acids. CDR3 region: CASSKAGGHGYTF. CDR3 sequence (DNA): TGTGCCAGCAGCAAAGCAGGGGGTCATGGCTACACCTTC.